The rows below give T cell receptor beta chains drawn from one sample of a study of cytomegalovirus exposure and HLA in healthy donors. The protocol was immunoSEQ multiplex PCR, while the TCRdb copy is restricted to in-frame clones and leaves out a portion. This repertoire shows under 250,000 clones, roughly 83% found once; its top ten account for around 5.5%. Sequencing was done on a sample of PBMCs. The origin of the receptors is a woman under 30 in good health and CMV-seronegative. CDR3s include the opening cysteine and the closing phenylalanine or tryptophan. Each record gives: J gene, clone size, D gene, V gene, CDR3 DNA, CDR3 protein. D genes are given only for firm matches. Not all rows give a size; the values are once, few, many and, for expanded clones, a class.

TRBJ2-7 | . | TRBD2 | TRBV12-5 | TGTGCTAGTGGTTTGGTCCTGGCGGGAGCCCCTCGGGAGCAGTACTTC | CASGLVLAGAPREQYF
TRBJ1-2 | . | . | TRBV27 | TGTGCCAGCAGTCCGCATCACTCCCCGAGTAGCTACACCTTC | CASSPHHSPSSYTF
TRBJ1-3 | . | . | TRBV30 | TGTGCCTGGAGTGGTAACTCTGGAAACACCATATATTTT | CAWSGNSGNTIYF
TRBJ1-1 | . | TRBD1 | TRBV6-5 | TGTGCCAGCAGTTACCAGGGGGGGAACACTGAAGCTTTCTTT | CASSYQGGNTEAFF
TRBJ1-1 | few | TRBD1 | TRBV7-2 | TGTGCCAGCAGCTTACAGGGGGACACTGAAGCTTTCTTT | CASSLQGDTEAFF
TRBJ1-2 | once | TRBD1 | TRBV6-5 | TGTGCCAGCAGTTTGGAAGCGACAGGGTCCCTCTATGGCTACACCTTC | CASSLEATGSLYGYTF
TRBJ1-2 | few | . | TRBV20-1 | TGCAGTGCTACAGGCGGTACCCTCTCCACCTTC | CSATGGTLSTF
TRBJ2-3 | . | . | TRBV29-1 | TGCAGCGTCCTTACTCGGGATACGCAGTATTTT | CSVLTRDTQYF
TRBJ2-1 | . | . | TRBV27 | TGTGCCAGCAGTTTGTCGGGTCCAGCTTTGTCCTACAATGAGCAGTTCTTC | CASSLSGPALSYNEQFF
TRBJ1-2 | . | . | TRBV7-9 | TGTGCCAGCAGCTTAGACAGGGTGTATGGCTACACCTTC | CASSLDRVYGYTF
TRBJ2-7 | few | . | TRBV7-9 | TGTGCCAGCAGCTTATTAGGGTGGATCGAGCAGTACTTC | CASSLLGWIEQYF
TRBJ2-5 | . | . | TRBV11-2 | TGTGCCAGCAGCTTAGTGCAGGGACAAGAGACCCAGTACTTC | CASSLVQGQETQYF
TRBJ2-1 | . | . | TRBV25-1 | TGTGCCAGCAGTGACAGGGACAATGAGCAGTTCTTC | CASSDRDNEQFF
TRBJ2-7 | . | . | TRBV4-1 | TGCGCCAGCAGCCCTCCCGGAGGGACCTACGAGCAGTACTTC | CASSPPGGTYEQYF
TRBJ1-1 | few | TRBD1 | TRBV9 | TGTGCCAGCAGCGCGGGGACAGGGGGAAGGGACACTGAAGCTTTCTTT | CASSAGTGGRDTEAFF
TRBJ2-5 | . | . | TRBV2 | TGTGCCAGCGCCCCATCCCAAGAGACCCAGTACTTC | CASAPSQETQYF
TRBJ1-1 | few | . | TRBV19 | TGTGCCAGTAGTCGACAGCTAAACACTGAAGCTTTCTTT | CASSRQLNTEAFF
TRBJ2-1 | . | TRBD2 | TRBV30 | TGTGCCTGGAGTAAGACTAGCGGGGTCTACAATGAGCAGTTCTTC | CAWSKTSGVYNEQFF
TRBJ2-7 | . | . | TRBV27 | TGTGCCAGCAGTTTAGCGGACAGCTCCTACGAGCAGTACTTC | CASSLADSSYEQYF
TRBJ2-7 | . | TRBD1 | TRBV5-5 | TGTGCCAGCAGCCGGCCGGGACAGGGGGCCTACGAGCAGTACTTC | CASSRPGQGAYEQYF
TRBJ1-3 | . | . | TRBV9 | TGTGCCAGCAGCGTAGGGGTCAACGGAAACACCATATATTTT | CASSVGVNGNTIYF
TRBJ1-3 | . | TRBD1 | TRBV5-1 | TGCGCCACCTATGACAGGGGGCTGTTAGGAAACACCATATATTTT | CATYDRGLLGNTIYF